This record concerns one T cell receptor (beta chain) sequence. The data belong to a study of T cell changes during pregnancy in multiple sclerosis. V was shortened by 4 bases and J by 5 bases, with 14 bases between the two germline ends. This CDR3 spans 15 amino acids. CDR1 is LNHDA and CDR2 is SQIVND in the germline V gene (reference sequence). The assay was immunoSEQ multiplex PCR, and TCRdb's table has in-frame clones only and misses some. The sample has approximately 120,000 clones, about 95% seen once; the top ten hold over 0.35%. The genes are TRBV19 and TRBJ1-4; tentatively, D is TRBD1 (5 bases). Sample: peripheral blood, taken after pregnancy. The clonotype originates from a female donor with multiple sclerosis, enrolled in a pregnancy study. The CDR3 is CASSKRTQLNEKLFF. The CDR3 nucleotides are TGTGCCAGTAGTAAGAGGACACAATTAAATGAAAAACTGTTTTTT.